This T cell receptor beta chain was captured by sequencing in a study of T cell repertoires in cytomegalovirus infection. Per germline, CDR1 SGHAT and CDR2 FQNNGV. The CDR3 consists of 11 residues. V lost 2 bases to trimming and J lost 7 bases, with 6 bases between them. Via MiXCR, TCRdb re-called the reads, giving one row per CDR3 protein. This table holds 80,000 to 130,000 distinct CDR3 sequences, under 25% found once. The TCR was taken from a human donor in good health (CMV status not recorded). Some clones in this sample may be carry-over from other donors' samples. The rearrangement uses TRBV11-2 and TRBJ2-7; no clear D gene. Sequencing used CD8+ T cells from PBMCs. The CDR3 region has the DNA TGTGCCAGCAGCTTATCGGTAGAGCAGTACTTC. Translation gives CASSLSVEQYF.